The rows below give T cell receptor beta chains drawn from one sample of a study of Ad26.COV2.S vaccination and SARS-CoV-2 variants. Here immunoSEQ multiplex PCR was the method, and the copy in TCRdb shows in-frame clones only, minus some. The sample carries 300,000 to 400,000 clones, roughly 94% recorded once. Source: peripheral blood, taken after recovery from COVID-19. These receptors were collected from a human donor who had recovered from COVID-19. Each CDR3 is given with its conserved first and last residue. The order of the fields is J gene, D gene, clone size, V gene, CDR3 protein, CDR3 DNA. D genes are given only for firm matches. Where a row states a size, it is once, few, many or the class of an expanded clone; other rows omit it.

>TRBJ2-1|.|.|TRBV6-5
CASRNDRYNEQFF
TGTGCCAGCAGAAACGACAGGTACAATGAGCAGTTCTTC
>TRBJ2-5|.|.|TRBV7-7
CASSPSPLLAQYF
TGTGCTAGCAGCCCGAGTCCGCTCCTCGCCCAGTACTTC
>TRBJ2-1|.|.|TRBV7-8
CASSSTAGVMNEQFF
TGTGCCAGCAGCTCCACGGCAGGGGTAATGAATGAGCAGTTCTTC
>TRBJ2-2|TRBD1|.|TRBV19
CASNSPGQIVNTGELFF
TGTGCCAGTAACTCACCGGGACAGATAGTGAACACCGGGGAGCTGTTTTTT
>TRBJ2-7|.|.|TRBV6-5
CASSYGPGQNSYEQYF
TGTGCCAGCAGTTACGGCCCGGGACAAAACTCCTACGAGCAGTACTTC
>TRBJ1-3|TRBD1|.|TRBV18
CASSPSTGVRASSGNTIYF
TGTGCCAGCTCACCCTCGACAGGGGTAAGGGCGAGCTCTGGAAACACCATATATTTT
>TRBJ1-3|.|.|TRBV12-3/TRBV12-4
CASTDSRSFIYF
TGTGCCAGCACCGACAGCCGATCGTTCATATATTTT
>TRBJ1-1|.|.|TRBV18
CASSPGSYMNTEAFF
TGTGCCAGCTCACCAGGAAGCTACATGAACACTGAAGCTTTCTTT
>TRBJ2-7|.|.|TRBV12-3/TRBV12-4
CASSQQSSYEQYF
TGTGCCAGCTCCCAACAGAGCTCCTACGAGCAGTACTTC
>TRBJ2-7|.|.|TRBV2
CASSLDYEQYF
TGTGCCAGCAGTCTCGACTACGAGCAGTACTTC
>TRBJ1-1|TRBD1|.|TRBV10-3
CAISEATGAGTEAFF
TGTGCCATCAGTGAGGCGACAGGGGCGGGCACTGAAGCTTTCTTT
>TRBJ2-7|TRBD2|.|TRBV5-1
CASSLEGSGRFYEQYF
TGCGCCAGCAGCTTGGAGGGTAGCGGGAGGTTCTACGAGCAGTACTTC
>TRBJ2-2|.|.|TRBV9
CASSAQGATGELFF
TGTGCCAGCAGCGCCCAGGGTGCCACCGGGGAGCTGTTTTTT
>TRBJ1-1|.|.|TRBV6-5
CASSYSSVGATEAFF
TGTGCCAGCAGTTACTCGTCGGTGGGAGCCACTGAAGCTTTCTTT
>TRBJ1-1|.|once|TRBV6-5
CASSYSIQGTEAFF
TGTGCCAGCAGTTACTCGATACAGGGCACTGAAGCTTTCTTT
>TRBJ1-2|TRBD1|once|TRBV2
CASQSRQGDYGYTF
TGTGCCAGCCAGTCACGACAGGGGGATTACGGCTACACCTTC
>TRBJ1-1|.|.|TRBV5-1
CASSLTPGPRPVGGEAFF
TGCGCCAGCAGCTTGACACCAGGGCCCCGCCCCGTCGGGGGTGAAGCTTTCTTT
>TRBJ2-4|.|.|TRBV5-6
CASSLQQETLAKNIQYF
TGTGCCAGCAGCTTACAACAGGAAACTCTAGCCAAAAACATTCAGTACTTC
>TRBJ2-7|TRBD2|.|TRBV11-2
CASGGVSYEQYF
TGTGCCAGCGGGGGGGTTTCCTACGAGCAGTACTTC
>TRBJ1-2|TRBD1|.|TRBV6-5
CASRPDRAYGYTF
TGTGCCAGCAGGCCGGACAGGGCTTATGGCTACACCTTC
>TRBJ1-2|.|once|TRBV13
CASRREAYGYTF
TGTGCCAGCAGGCGGGAGGCGTATGGCTACACCTTC
>TRBJ1-3|.|.|TRBV9
CASTKGSSGNTIYF
TGTGCCAGCACGAAAGGAAGCTCTGGAAACACCATATATTTT
>TRBJ2-1|TRBD2|.|TRBV24-1
CATSDRTSGVNEQFF
TGTGCCACCAGTGACCGGACTAGCGGCGTAAATGAGCAGTTCTTC
>TRBJ1-1|TRBD1|.|TRBV5-4
CASSFRQGAITEAFF
TGTGCCAGCAGCTTCAGGCAGGGGGCGATCACTGAAGCTTTCTTT
>TRBJ1-2|.|.|TRBV19
CASTFLSPDYGYTF
TGTGCCAGTACATTCCTCAGTCCGGACTATGGCTACACCTTC
>TRBJ2-7|.|.|TRBV7-9
CASSHTYEEQYF
TGTGCCAGCAGCCACACCTACGAAGAGCAGTACTTC
>TRBJ2-4|TRBD2|.|TRBV10-3
CAISESLTAGVAKNIQYF
TGTGCCATCAGTGAGTCATTGACGGCGGGAGTAGCCAAAAACATTCAGTACTTC
>TRBJ1-4|.|.|TRBV12-3/TRBV12-4
CASSLARRRKLFF
TGTGCCAGCAGTTTAGCCCGTAGGCGAAAACTGTTTTTT
>TRBJ2-3|TRBD2|.|TRBV9
CASSALAGGYTDTQYF
TGTGCCAGCAGCGCCCTAGCGGGGGGGTACACAGATACGCAGTATTTT
>TRBJ2-1|.|.|TRBV27
CASSPRGGGYNEQFF
TGTGCCAGCAGTCCGCGTGGAGGGGGCTACAATGAGCAGTTCTTC
>TRBJ2-5|TRBD2|.|TRBV7-2
CASSFRTSGGETQYF
TGTGCCAGCAGCTTCCGAACTAGCGGGGGAGAGACCCAGTACTTC
>TRBJ2-1|TRBD1|.|TRBV11-2
CASSLGDRGRSYNEQFF
TGTGCCAGCAGCTTAGGGGACAGGGGGCGAAGCTACAATGAGCAGTTCTTC
>TRBJ2-1|TRBD1|.|TRBV4-1
CASSQPGQGRNEQFF
TGCGCCAGCAGCCAGCCGGGACAGGGTCGTAATGAGCAGTTCTTC
>TRBJ2-5|TRBD1|.|TRBV25-1
CASSRGLETQYF
TGTGCCAGCAGCAGGGGGTTGGAGACCCAGTACTTC
>TRBJ2-2|.|.|TRBV7-3
CASSSQGGVNTGELFF
TGTGCCAGCAGCTCCCAGGGGGGGGTGAACACCGGGGAGCTGTTTTTT
>TRBJ2-1|.|.|TRBV25-1
CASSTATGTVAHEQFF
TGTGCCAGCTCGACCGCGACCGGGACGGTAGCCCATGAGCAGTTCTTC
>TRBJ2-3|TRBD2|once|TRBV9
CASSVYQLAGGTLTDTQYF
TGTGCCAGCAGCGTATATCAGTTAGCGGGGGGGACTCTCACAGATACGCAGTATTTT
>TRBJ1-1|TRBD1|.|TRBV2
CASRGYRGLDTEAFF
TGTGCCAGCAGGGGATACAGGGGGCTGGACACTGAAGCTTTCTTT
>TRBJ1-6|.|.|TRBV15
CATSYLRGDSPLHF
TGTGCCACCAGCTATCTCCGAGGGGATTCACCCCTCCACTTT
>TRBJ2-7|.|.|TRBV27
CASSSRAPKNPGEQYF
TGTGCCAGCAGCTCCCGGGCCCCTAAGAACCCGGGAGAGCAGTACTTC
>TRBJ2-5|.|once|TRBV9
CASSGSRGETQYF
TGTGCCAGCAGCGGGAGCCGAGGAGAGACCCAGTACTTC
>TRBJ1-5|TRBD1|.|TRBV5-6
CASSYGTGVVQPQHF
TGTGCCAGCAGCTATGGGACAGGGGTTGTTCAGCCCCAGCATTTT
>TRBJ2-1|.|.|TRBV6-1
CASSEGRSYYNEQFF
TGTGCCAGCAGTGAGGGTAGGAGCTACTACAATGAGCAGTTCTTC
>TRBJ2-7|TRBD1|.|TRBV19
CASSARQGLDEQYF
TGTGCCAGTAGTGCCCGACAGGGTTTGGACGAGCAGTACTTC
>TRBJ2-3|TRBD2|.|TRBV7-2
CASSLPLAGRGGTQYF
TGTGCCAGCAGCCTACCCCTAGCCGGACGGGGGGGTACGCAGTATTTT
>TRBJ1-3|.|.|TRBV12-3/TRBV12-4
CASSLLDGNTIYF
TGTGCCAGCAGCCTTTTGGACGGAAACACCATATATTTT
>TRBJ1-1|TRBD1|once|TRBV19
CASSPETGGRDEAFF
TGTGCCAGTAGTCCTGAGACAGGGGGCCGGGATGAAGCTTTCTTT
>TRBJ2-3|TRBD2|.|TRBV9
CASSQRGGTDTQYF
TGTGCCAGCAGCCAGCGGGGGGGCACAGATACGCAGTATTTT
>TRBJ2-2|.|.|TRBV5-4
CASSLATGELFF
TGTGCCAGCAGCTTGGCCACCGGGGAGCTGTTTTTT
>TRBJ1-5|.|.|TRBV12-5
CASGFGQGGSNQPQHF
TGTGCTAGTGGTTTTGGCCAGGGCGGGAGCAATCAGCCCCAGCATTTT
>TRBJ1-1|.|.|TRBV12-3/TRBV12-4
CASSITYTEAFF
TGTGCCAGCAGCATCACCTACACTGAAGCTTTCTTT
>TRBJ2-7|TRBD1|once|TRBV27
CASSDRGPYEQYF
TGTGCCAGCAGTGACAGGGGGCCCTACGAGCAGTACTTC